The source of this T cell receptor beta chain is a study of blood T cell repertoires in COVID-19. Study-level background: From the United States, Italy and Spain came samples of acute and convalescent COVID-19. PBMCs, B-cell-depleted T cells, or T cells provided the cDNA or gDNA that made up the material.

Original data processing: Reference gene primer amplification gave nucleated cell count estimates. TCRdb's copy holds only in-frame clones and misses some; the assay was immunoSEQ multiplex PCR. That table furnishes V, J and clone size, whereas the DNA furnished D and trimming. This table has some 20,000 clones, 93% appearing once. Per germline, CDR1 MNHEY and CDR2 SMNVEV (reference sequence). Deletions cut 8 bases from V and 7 bases from J, with 13 bases between. The length of the CDR3 is 12 residues. This chain joins TRBV27 and TRBJ2-3; possible D gene TRBD2, 5 bases. This clonotype originated in a human donor in a cohort sampled during active COVID-19. What was sequenced was peripheral blood. This CDR3 reads CASGWTQNTQYF. CDR3 coding DNA: TGTGCCAGCGGCTGGACTCAAAATACGCAGTATTTT.